Following are 13 T cell receptor beta chains from one sample sequenced in a study of Ad26.COV2.S vaccination and SARS-CoV-2 variants. Method: immunoSEQ multiplex PCR; TCRdb's copy keeps in-frame clones and lacks some. The sample includes just over 350,000 clones, roughly 81% of them seen just once. Treatment defined: around 19 received Ad26.COV2.S at low or high dose, single or two shots; 5 received placebo; per-sample allocation not given. All samples were drawn on day 63, counting from the first vaccine or placebo injection. The source was peripheral blood, collected in a trial of Ad26.COV2.S vaccine versus placebo. The receptor set was obtained from a person aged 18-60 years who received the Ad26.COV2.S COVID-19 vaccine or a placebo.

V gene TRBV7-6 combines with J gene TRBJ2-7; TRBD1 matches at 12 bases. Looked up from germline, CDR1 is SGHVS and CDR2 is FNYEAQ. Trimming removed 0 bases from V and 4 bases from J; junction bases left unmatched: 13. This CDR3 is built from 19 residues. The CDR3 nucleotides read TGTGCCAGCAGCTTAGCGGGGGTGGGACAGGGGGCTTCTTTTTACGAGCAGTACTTC. Its translation: CASSLAGVGQGASFYEQYF.

The gene calls are TRBV13 and TRBJ2-7; TRBD1 aligns across 9 bases. The V segment lost 6 bases and the J segment 3 bases; nucleotides outside the gene matches: 9. Germline V gene sequence: CDR1 PRHDT, CDR2 FYEKMQ (reference sequence). The CDR3 length is 15 residues. CDR3 in amino acids: CASRAYGTGHYEQYF. In DNA, the CDR3 is TGTGCCAGCAGAGCGTACGGGACAGGGCACTACGAGCAGTACTTC.

This chain joins TRBV24-1 and TRBJ2-5; 9 nucleotides align to TRBD1. The V gene end was trimmed by 4 bases and the J gene end by 4 bases; junction bases not matched to a gene: 3. The CDR3 sequence is 14 residues long. Germline CDR1 KGHDR, CDR2 SFDVKD. This CDR3 is CATSETGGRETQYF. For the CDR3, the DNA is TGTGCCACCAGTGAAACAGGGGGCCGAGAGACCCAGTACTTC.

V gene TRBV3-1 (or the pseudogene TRBV3-2) combines with J gene TRBJ2-1; TRBD2 aligns across 8 bases. Germline trimming cut 0 bases from V and 5 bases from J; bases unmatched to any gene: 6. The CDR3 has 16 residues. The germline gives CDR1 LGHDT, CDR2 YNNKEL (reference sequence). The CDR3 bases are TGTGCCAGCAGCCAAGATGCCCGGGGGGGAAACAATGAGCAGTTCTTC. It yields the protein CASSQDARGGNNEQFF.

The chain carries TRBV12-3 or TRBV12-4 and TRBJ2-7; D remains unclear. The CDR3 has 13 residues. Trimming took 4 bases from V and 3 from J, leaving 10 bases between them. CDR3 amino acids: CASSSLENYEQYF. In DNA, the CDR3 is TGTGCCAGCAGTTCATTAGAAAACTACGAGCAGTACTTC.

This chain joins TRBV27 and TRBJ2-7; D is unclear. Germline CDR1 and CDR2: MNHEY and SMNVEV (reference sequence). The germline V and J ends were trimmed by 3 bases and 3 bases, with 12 bases remaining between them. CDR3 size: 14 residues. DNA of the CDR3: TGTGCCAGCAGTTTTAAGGGTTTGGGCTACGAGCAGTACTTC. Translation: CASSFKGLGYEQYF.

The V call is TRBV18, the J call TRBJ2-1; 9 nucleotides agree with TRBD2. CDR3 size: 15 residues. The germline CDR1 and CDR2 sequences are KGHSH and LQKENI. V shed 1 base and J 7 bases; nucleotides not matched to a gene: 5. For the CDR3, the DNA is TGTGCCAGCTCACCACAAGCGGGAGGATCGAATGAGCAGTTCTTC. Translation gives CASSPQAGGSNEQFF.

The chain is built from TRBV28 and TRBJ2-1; tentatively, D is TRBD1 or TRBD2 (5 bases each). The germline gives CDR1 MDHEN, CDR2 SYDVKM. Trimming took off 5 bases at V and 3 bases at J, with 20 bases between the two ends. This CDR3 region has 17 residues. The CDR3 nucleotides read TGTGCCAGCAGTCCCCCACCGGGGCGGGCCTTCTACAATGAGCAGTTCTTC. It translates to CASSPPPGRAFYNEQFF.

This clone was detected ten times or more. This rearrangement joins TRBV5-5 to TRBJ1-6; 7 bases fit TRBD1. V trimming: 1 base; J trimming: 7 bases; junction bases outside the gene matches: 5. The length of the CDR3 is 15 residues. Germline assignment: CDR1 SGHKS and CDR2 YYEKEE (reference sequence). CDR3 sequence: CASSLLGQTNSPLHF. CDR3 bases: TGTGCCAGCAGCTTGTTGGGACAGACGAATTCACCCCTCCACTTT. The whole variable domain, filled in from reference TRBV5-5 and TRBJ1-6, reads DAGVTQSPTHLIKTRGQQVTLRCSPISGHKSVSWYQQVLGQGPQFIFQYYEKEERGRGNFPDRFSARQFPNYSSELNVNALLLGDSALYLCASSLLGQTNSPLHFGNGTRLTVT.

The CDR3 DNA sequence: TGTGCCAGCAGTTTCGGTCAGCCCTACGAGCAGTACTTC. Translating it yields CASSFGQPYEQYF. The chain has TRBV12-3 or TRBV12-4 and TRBJ2-7; no definite D call. This CDR3 region has 13 residues. Trimming left V 3 bases short and J 2 bases short, with 8 bases between.

This chain's CDR3 is CASSLDGLEADTQYF. DNA for the CDR3: TGCGCCAGCAGCTTGGACGGTCTAGAGGCAGATACGCAGTATTTT. The chain is built from TRBV5-1 and TRBJ2-3, with D unclear. The germline gives CDR1 SGHRS, CDR2 YFSETQ. Trimming removed 0 bases at V and 4 bases at J, with 12 bases between. The CDR3 spans 15 residues.

The table lists this clone with a count of one. The chain carries TRBV11-2 and TRBJ2-5; 9 nucleotides agree with TRBD2. The germline gives CDR1 SGHAT, CDR2 FQNNGV. This CDR3 has 15 residues. V lost 0 bases to trimming and J lost 6 bases; unmatched junction nucleotides: 5. CDR3 in DNA: TGTGCCAGCAGCTTAGACGTCCTAGCGGGACAGACCCAGTACTTC. It translates to CASSLDVLAGQTQYF.

This sequence joins TRBV4-1 and TRBJ2-3, with TRBD2 matching over 7 bases. Germline V gives CDR1 MGHRA, CDR2 YSYEKL. J gave up 5 bases and V 0 bases, and 8 bases lay outside the gene matches. This CDR3 contains 16 residues. CDR3 sequence: CASSQDKRDYQDTQYF. The CDR3 DNA reads as TGCGCCAGCAGCCAAGATAAGCGGGACTATCAAGATACGCAGTATTTT.